One and the same sample provided the 24 T cell receptor beta chains below, sequenced in a study of shared clonotypes between healthy human individuals. Method: immunoSEQ multiplex PCR; TCRdb's copy keeps in-frame clones and lacks some. The table includes approximately 1,500,000 clones, about 98% detected once. Sequenced: naive CD4+ T cells sorted from blood. Subset meaning: CD45RA+ positively selected. These receptors were taken from a young man in good health.

The chain joins TRBV15 to TRBJ2-7, with D perhaps TRBD1 (6 bases). The V gene's germline CDR1 is LNHNV and CDR2 YYDKDF (reference sequence). This CDR3 is built from 15 residues. The ends were cut back, 3 bases at V and 3 bases at J, with 15 bases in the middle. CDR3 region: CATSSSTGPLYEQYF. The CDR3 nucleotides read TGTGCCACCAGCAGTTCGACAGGACCTCTCTACGAGCAGTACTTC.

Notes on this clone: At one boundary the junction diverges from the germline segment, which might be a read error. V gene TRBV7-6 combines with J gene TRBJ2-3; D not resolved. Germline-derived CDR1 and CDR2 are SGHVS and FNYEAQ. This CDR3 spans 10 amino acids. CDR3 amino acids: CASGTDTQYF. The CDR3 region has the DNA TGTGCCAGCGGCACGGATACGCAGTATTTT.

Regarding this clone: Other DNA sequences in the sample encode the same CDR3. The chain combines TRBV5-1 with TRBJ2-2; D is unresolved. CDR1 is SGHRS and CDR2 is YFSETQ in the germline V gene. This CDR3 comprises 14 residues. Trimming cost V 1 base and J 2 bases, with 6 bases left between them. This chain's CDR3 is CASSLRLNTGELFF. The CDR3 nucleotides are TGCGCCAGCAGCTTGAGGTTAAACACCGGGGAGCTGTTTTTT.

CDR3 residues: CASTLDRPYEQYF. Here the CDR3 DNA reads TGTGCCAGCACGCTAGACAGACCCTACGAGCAGTACTTC. The chain combines TRBV7-9 with TRBJ2-7; weak D call: TRBD1 (5 bases). Germline V gene data show CDR1 as SEHNR and CDR2 as FQNEAQ (reference sequence). The CDR3 has 13 amino acids. The V gene lost 7 bases and the J gene lost 2 bases, with 12 bases spanning the gap.

This rearrangement joins TRBV4-1 to TRBJ2-7; 7 bases map to TRBD2. Per the germline V gene, CDR1 is MGHRA and CDR2 is YSYEKL. This CDR3 is built from 14 residues. The ends lost 6 bases at V and 5 bases at J; junction bases unmatched: 10. CDR3 loop: CASRHRTSSHEQYF. The CDR3 DNA follows: TGCGCCAGCAGGCACCGGACTAGTTCCCACGAGCAGTACTTC.

The genes are TRBV7-2 and TRBJ2-1; 7 nucleotides match TRBD2. V was clipped by 5 bases and J by 3 bases; unmatched bases: 10. The germline CDR1 and CDR2 sequences are SGHTA and FQGNSA. The CDR3 totals 16 residues. The CDR3: CASSPAGEGGYNEQFF. The CDR3, as DNA: TGTGCCAGCAGCCCCGCTGGGGAGGGCGGCTACAATGAGCAGTTCTTC.

This sequence joins TRBV9 and TRBJ1-1, with D unresolved. Per the germline V gene, CDR1 is SGDLS and CDR2 is YYNGEE. This CDR3 spans 14 amino acids. V lost 1 base and J lost 0, with 7 bases in between. The CDR3 DNA reads as TGTGCCAGCAGCGTAATAGGTATGAACACTGAAGCTTTCTTT. Its translation is CASSVIGMNTEAFF.

This chain connects TRBV7-9 to TRBJ2-6; D unclear. Germline V lookup: CDR1 SEHNR, CDR2 FQNEAQ (reference sequence). V gave up 7 bases and J gave up 2 bases, with 9 bases separating them. The CDR3 is 14 amino acids. CDR3 DNA sequence: TGTGCCAGCATCAATGTACCTGGGGCCAACGTCCTGACTTTC. It encodes CASINVPGANVLTF.

The J gene is TRBJ1-2, the V gene TRBV29-1, with D possibly TRBD1 on 6 matching bases. CDR1 and CDR2 from the germline V gene are SQVTM and ANQGSEA. This CDR3 comprises 17 residues. Trimming shortened V by 1 base and J by 0 bases, and 18 bases separated the two germline ends. CDR3 DNA: TGCAGCGTTGAAGGGGTTGGAGGGACATCTGCTAACTATGGCTACACCTTC. The encoded protein is CSVEGVGGTSANYGYTF. Supplemented by reference TRBV29-1 and TRBJ1-2, the full variable domain reads SAVISQKPSRDICQRGTSLTIQCQVDSQVTMMFWYRQQPGQSLTLIATANQGSEATYESGFVIDKFPISRPNLTFSTLTVSNMSPEDSSIYLCSVEGVGGTSANYGYTFGSGTRLTVV.

This rearrangement joins TRBV6-1 to TRBJ1-3; 9 positions match TRBD1. The CDR3 totals 15 residues. Germline V gene lookup returns CDR1 MNHNS and CDR2 SASEGT. J gave up 0 bases and V 10 bases, and 7 bases lay outside the gene matches. In DNA form, the CDR3 reads TGTGCCATCCGTCGGGACAGGGACTCTGGAAACACCATATATTTT. Translating gives CAIRRDRDSGNTIYF.

V usage is TRBV27 and J usage is TRBJ1-2; tentative D call: TRBD1 (6 bases). Trimming took off 6 bases at V and 0 bases at J, with 20 bases between the two ends. The CDR3 consists of 17 residues. CDR1 and CDR2 from the germline V gene are MNHEY and SMNVEV (reference sequence). CDR3 loop: CASSQLRLGQTNYGYTF. CDR3 DNA: TGTGCCAGCAGCCAATTGAGGCTCGGACAGACTAACTATGGCTACACCTTC.

The CDR3 region is CASSLWANTYEQYF. CDR3 nucleotides: TGTGCCAGCAGTTTATGGGCTAATACCTACGAGCAGTACTTC. V and J are TRBV27 and TRBJ2-7; D not certain. CDR3 length: 14 residues. The germline gives CDR1 MNHEY, CDR2 SMNVEV (reference sequence). V lost 1 base to trimming and J lost 2 bases, with 9 bases between them.

On this clone: A junction boundary mismatches the germline segment, possibly from a read error. The chain links TRBV5-1 to TRBJ1-1; D remains unclear. The CDR3 contains 17 residues. From germline, CDR1 is SGHRS and CDR2 YFSETQ. CDR3 protein: CASTLGVGPVLNTEAFF. For the CDR3, the DNA is TGCGCCAGCACCTTGGGCGTCGGGCCCGTTCTGAACACTGAAGCTTTCTTT.

Notes on this clone: This sample also contains other DNA sequences that code for the same CDR3. The chain couples TRBV5-4 to TRBJ2-7, with TRBD2 matching 8 bases. This CDR3 has 14 amino acids. Trimming took 0 bases from V and 4 from J; bases not matched to a gene: 3. Germline assignment: CDR1 SGHNT and CDR2 YYREEE (reference sequence). The CDR3 is CASSLELAAYEQYF. Here the CDR3 DNA reads TGTGCCAGCAGCTTGGAACTAGCGGCTTACGAGCAGTACTTC.

The CDR3: CASSEEWQGRNAPVTDTQYF. The DNA of the CDR3 is TGTGCCAGCAGTGAAGAGTGGCAGGGACGAAATGCCCCCGTCACAGATACGCAGTATTTT. The chain links TRBV6-1 to TRBJ2-3; D is possibly TRBD1 or TRBD2 (5 bases each). The CDR3 length is 20 residues. Germline CDR1 and CDR2: MNHNS and SASEGT. With 1 base removed from V and 2 bases from J, the gap between germline ends came to 25 bases.

The J gene is TRBJ1-1, the V gene TRBV2; TRBD1 aligns across 8 bases. CDR3 length: 14 residues. The germline V gene has CDR1 SNHLY and CDR2 FYNNEI. Trimming removed 2 bases from V and 5 bases from J; junction bases left unmatched: 4. Here the CDR3 DNA reads TGTGCCAGCAGTGAAAATACAGGGGGGACTGAAGCTTTCTTT. Its translation: CASSENTGGTEAFF.

Of note for this clone: In the same sample, other DNA sequences code for this CDR3. The V gene is TRBV5-1, the J gene TRBJ1-1, with D unclear. Germline V gene lookup returns CDR1 SGHRS and CDR2 YFSETQ. The CDR3 covers 13 residues. Between the trimmed V and J ends, which lost 0 bases and 1 base, there was a span of 4 bases. The CDR3 DNA follows: TGCGCCAGCAGCTTGGGGGGGAACACTGAAGCTTTCTTT. Protein sequence: CASSLGGNTEAFF.

The chain joins TRBV9 to TRBJ2-6; D is unresolved. The CDR3 contains 15 residues. In germline, CDR1 is SGDLS, CDR2 YYNGEE. Trimming removed 2 bases at V and 4 bases at J, with 10 bases between. The CDR3 region has the DNA TGTGCCAGCAGCGTCCCCCCTGTGGGGGCCAACGTCCTGACTTTC. Its translation: CASSVPPVGANVLTF. The full variable domain, with the rest looked up from reference TRBV9 and TRBJ2-6, is DSGVTQTPKHLITATGQRVTLRCSPRSGDLSVYWYQQSLDQGLQFLIQYYNGEERAKGNILERFSAQQFPDLHSELNLSSLELGDSALYFCASSVPPVGANVLTFGAGSRLTVL.

The chain has TRBV18 and TRBJ1-5, with D unresolved. With 2 bases removed from V and 2 bases from J, the gap between germline ends came to 7 bases. Germline CDR1 and CDR2: KGHSH and LQKENI. CDR3 size: 14 residues. The CDR3 is CASSPGNGNQPQHF. The CDR3 region has the DNA TGTGCCAGCTCACCAGGGAACGGCAATCAGCCCCAGCATTTT.

Of note for this clone: The identical CDR3 is also encoded by other nucleotide sequences in the sample. The chain is built from TRBV5-1 and TRBJ2-6; D gene ambiguous. V was clipped by 4 bases and J by 1 base, with 9 bases between them. Per germline, CDR1 SGHRS and CDR2 YFSETQ. The CDR3 spans 15 residues. The CDR3 sequence: CASSLDPSGANVLTF. The CDR3, as DNA: TGCGCCAGCAGCCTCGACCCTTCTGGGGCCAACGTCCTGACTTTC.

The chain has TRBV6-5 and TRBJ2-1; the D gene is possibly TRBD2 (6 bases). V shed 0 bases and J shed 14 bases, with 11 bases lying between them. CDR3 length equals 12 residues. Germline V gene sequence: CDR1 MNHEY, CDR2 SVGAGI. The CDR3 region has the DNA TGTGCCAGCAGTTACTCGGGTCGGGAGAAGTTCTTC. Amino acid sequence: CASSYSGREKFF.

The chain couples TRBV11-3 to TRBJ2-3; 10 bases match TRBD2. V gave up 8 bases and J gave up 4 bases; unmatched junction bases: 6. Germline values: CDR1 SGHNT, CDR2 YENEEA. The CDR3 extends over 14 amino acids. The CDR3 sequence is CASQSGRASDTQYF. The CDR3 nucleotides are TGTGCCAGCCAAAGCGGGAGGGCCTCAGATACGCAGTATTTT. The variable domain in full, completed from reference TRBV11-3 and TRBJ2-3, reads EAGVVQSPRYKIIEKKQPVAFWCNPISGHNTLYWYLQNLGQGPELLIRYENEEAVDDSQLPKDRFSAERLKGVDSTLKIQPAELGDSAVYLCASQSGRASDTQYFGPGTRLTVL.

The V gene is TRBV5-1, the J gene TRBJ2-1; possible D gene TRBD2, 6 bases. This CDR3 has 15 amino acids. Trimming stripped 0 bases from V and 6 bases from J, with 13 bases between. Germline lookup yields CDR1 SGHRS and CDR2 YFSETQ. CDR3 loop: CASSLARDSSNEQFF. The CDR3 nucleotides are TGCGCCAGCAGCTTGGCTCGGGACTCTTCCAATGAGCAGTTCTTC.

Written as DNA, the CDR3 is TGTGCCATCGGAGAGTCCAGGGGGACTGAAGCTTTCTTT. The encoded protein is CAIGESRGTEAFF. The genes are TRBV10-3 and TRBJ1-1; 7 bases are a match to TRBD1. CDR3 length: 13 amino acids. Germline-derived CDR1 and CDR2 are ENHRY and SYGVKD. Unmatched junction bases numbered 8, after V lost 8 bases and J lost 5 bases.